One and the same sample provided the 23 T cell receptor beta chains below, sequenced in a study of blood T cell repertoires in COVID-19. Assay: immunoSEQ multiplex PCR; the TCRdb copy retains only in-frame clones and omits some. The sample holds 20,000 to 30,000 clones; 85% to 95% are singletons and the top ten take around 8%. The sequenced sample consisted of peripheral blood. The receptors come from a human donor in a cohort sampled during active COVID-19.

To note about this clone: Compared with germline, one end of the junction differs, possibly owing to a read error. This chain joins TRBV6-6 and TRBJ1-4; 7 nucleotides line up with TRBD1. The CDR3 spans 13 residues. The germline V gene encodes CDR1 MNHNY and CDR2 SVGAGI (reference sequence). The CDR3 DNA reads TGTGCCAGCAGTTACGCCCAATCACGGGGACAGCTTTTT. Translated, it gives CASSYAQSRGQLF.

The chain links TRBV21-1 to TRBJ1-6; TRBD1 is taken as the D call from the table, unchecked against the DNA. TRBV21-1 is classified as a pseudogene. The CDR3 is 20 residues long. Here the CDR3 reads CASSKIPEGATGDGNSPLHF. CDR3 in DNA: TGTGCCAGCAGCAAGATCCCTGAAGGGGCGACAGGGGATGGTAATTCACCCCTCCACTTT.

This clone is a singleton in its sample. The CDR3 loop reads CAARGGYEQYF. The CDR3 region has the DNA TGTGCCGCAAGGGGGGGGTACGAGCAGTACTTC. The chain links TRBV28 to TRBJ2-7; a weak D match, TRBD2 (7 bases). CDR3 length equals 11 residues. V gave up 11 bases and J gave up 4 bases, with 12 bases separating them. Germline V lookup: CDR1 MDHEN, CDR2 SYDVKM.

The rearrangement uses TRBV5-1 and TRBJ2-2; tentative D call: TRBD1 (6 bases). Per germline, CDR1 SGHRS and CDR2 YFSETQ. The CDR3 length is 16 residues. The ends were cut back, 4 bases at V and 0 bases at J, with 13 bases in the middle. For the CDR3, the DNA is TGCGCCAGCAGCCCGCCGACAGGCCCGAACACCGGGGAGCTGTTTTTT. Protein product: CASSPPTGPNTGELFF.

CDR3 residues: CASSLGDREDDYGYTF. The CDR3 DNA follows: TGTGCCAGCAGTTTAGGGGACAGGGAGGACGACTATGGCTACACCTTC. This chain uses TRBV28 with TRBJ1-2; 9 bases map to TRBD1. Germline V gives CDR1 MDHEN, CDR2 SYDVKM. The CDR3 covers 16 residues. J gave up 3 bases and V 2 bases, and 7 bases lay outside the gene matches.

The chain recombines TRBV9 with TRBJ1-2, with D possibly being TRBD1 (5 bases). The V end lost 3 bases, the J end lost 4 bases, and 16 bases lay between the germline ends. Germline V lookup: CDR1 SGDLS, CDR2 YYNGEE. This CDR3 has 15 amino acids. In DNA, the CDR3 is TGTGCCAGCAGCGCCCACACACAGGCGATCTATGGCTACACCTTC. Its protein product is CASSAHTQAIYGYTF.

The chain has TRBV5-6 and TRBJ2-7; TRBD1 matches 8 bases. Trimming took 0 bases from V and 3 from J; bases not matched to a gene: 5. Per germline, CDR1 SGHDT and CDR2 YYEEEE. The CDR3 covers 15 residues. Here the CDR3 DNA reads TGTGCCAGCAGCTTGGACCAGACAGGGGTCTACGAGCAGTACTTC. Translation: CASSLDQTGVYEQYF. Full variable domain (rest looked up from reference TRBV5-6 and TRBJ2-7): DAGVTQSPTHLIKTRGQQVTLRCSPKSGHDTVSWYQQALGQGPQFIFQYYEEEERQRGNFPDRFSGHQFPNYSSELNVNALLLGDSALYLCASSLDQTGVYEQYFGPGTRLTVT.

The chain couples TRBV10-3 to TRBJ2-5, with 9 bases matching TRBD2. The CDR3 is made up of 14 amino acids. Looked up from germline, CDR1 is ENHRY and CDR2 is SYGVKD. J lost 2 bases, V lost 6 bases, and 4 bases had no gene match. The DNA for the CDR3 is TGTGCCATCAGCCAGCGGGGGGAACAAGAGACCCAGTACTTC. Its protein is CAISQRGEQETQYF.

This clone occurred a few times. The genes are TRBV7-6 and TRBJ1-6; D is ambiguous. This CDR3 has 18 residues. In germline, CDR1 is SGHVS, CDR2 FNYEAQ. The V end lost 0 bases, the J end lost 8 bases, and 20 bases lay between the germline ends. The CDR3 spells CASSLAVPEDISDSPLHF. The DNA of the CDR3 is TGTGCCAGCAGCTTAGCGGTTCCGGAGGATATTTCGGATTCACCCCTCCACTTT.

The V gene is TRBV28, the J gene TRBJ1-2, with TRBD1 identical over 8 bases. Per the germline V gene, CDR1 is MDHEN and CDR2 is SYDVKM. The J segment lost 6 bases and the V segment lost 6 bases, leaving 6 bases of the junction unmatched. The CDR3 is made up of 13 amino acids. The CDR3 DNA follows: TGTGCCAGCAGGAGACAGGGGAGGGATGGCTACACCTTC. The encoded protein is CASRRQGRDGYTF.

The chain carries TRBV28 and TRBJ1-5; D remains unclear. The CDR3 length is 12 residues. The germline V and J ends were trimmed by 2 bases and 4 bases, with 3 bases remaining between them. Germline V gives CDR1 MDHEN, CDR2 SYDVKM. As DNA, the CDR3 is TGTGCCAGCAGTTTACCAAATCAGCCCCAGCATTTT. Translated, it gives CASSLPNQPQHF.

The chain has TRBV7-2 and TRBJ1-6; possible D gene TRBD1, 6 bases. The CDR3 loop spans 14 amino acids. Germline CDR1 is SGHTA and CDR2 is FQGNSA. V dropped 7 bases and J dropped 4 bases, with 11 bases sitting between them. The CDR3 reads CASKHREYNSPLHF. In DNA form, the CDR3 reads TGTGCCAGCAAGCACAGGGAGTATAATTCACCCCTCCACTTT.

The V gene is TRBV9, the J gene TRBJ1-3; 8 bases are shared with TRBD1. CDR3 length: 16 amino acids. Germline-derived CDR1 and CDR2 are SGDLS and YYNGEE. After removal of 4 bases from V and 7 bases from J, the junction contained 13 bases not matched to a gene. The CDR3 protein is CASSPTWTGSGNTIYF. CDR3 in DNA: TGTGCCAGCAGCCCTACCTGGACAGGGTCGGGGAACACCATATATTTT.

The chain uses TRBV30 and TRBJ2-2; D gene uncertain. The length of the CDR3 is 14 residues. Between the trimmed V and J ends, which lost 0 bases and 8 bases, there was a span of 13 bases. Germline V gene sequence: CDR1 GTSNPN, CDR2 SVGIG (reference sequence). The CDR3 DNA sequence: TGTGCCTGGAGTGTACAAAACTCAGCGGGGGAGCTGTTTTTT. This translates into CAWSVQNSAGELFF.

This rearrangement joins TRBV6-4 to TRBJ1-5, with D tentatively TRBD1 (6 bases). V lost 2 bases, J lost 13 bases, and 15 bases lay in between. CDR3 size: 13 residues. Germline-derived CDR1 and CDR2 are MRHNA and SNTAGT. CDR3 residues: CASSDGSGTQQHF. The CDR3 bases are TGTGCCAGCAGTGACGGAAGCGGGACACAACAGCATTTT.

V is TRBV7-2 and J is TRBJ2-1; 9 nucleotides match TRBD2. The length of the CDR3 is 18 residues. Germline values: CDR1 SGHTA, CDR2 FQGNSA. V was clipped by 2 bases and J by 4 bases; unmatched bases: 12. CDR3 sequence reads: CASSLTPWSGGIYNEQFF. CDR3 coding DNA: TGTGCCAGCAGCTTAACCCCCTGGAGCGGGGGGATATACAATGAGCAGTTCTTC.

CDR3 protein: CAISAGMNTEAFF. The CDR3 region has the DNA TGTGCCATCAGCGCAGGGATGAACACTGAAGCTTTCTTT. The J gene is TRBJ1-1, the V gene TRBV10-3, with D possibly matching TRBD1 (5 bases). This CDR3 contains 13 residues. Germline V gene lookup returns CDR1 ENHRY and CDR2 SYGVKD. V dropped 6 bases and J dropped 0 bases, with 8 bases sitting between them.

The rearrangement joins TRBV28 to TRBJ1-1; tentatively, D is TRBD1 (5 bases). The CDR3 consists of 15 residues. Germline-derived CDR1 and CDR2 are MDHEN and SYDVKM. Trimming removed 7 bases from V and 1 base from J, with 16 bases in between. CDR3 nucleotides: TGTGCCAGCATCAATCCGGAAGGGGCGAACACTGAAGCTTTCTTT. This encodes CASINPEGANTEAFF.

This chain uses TRBV7-8 with TRBJ1-2; D remains ambiguous. This CDR3 region has 14 residues. Between the trimmed V and J ends, which lost 2 bases and 5 bases, there was a span of 12 bases. The germline V gene encodes CDR1 SGHVS and CDR2 FQNEAQ. The CDR3 DNA follows: TGTGCCAGCAGCTTAATGGCAGGAAGTTATGGCTACACCTTC. It yields the protein CASSLMAGSYGYTF.

This clone occurred a few times. The rearrangement links TRBV5-1 to TRBJ2-5; D gene uncertain. The CDR3 contains 14 residues. Germline CDR1 is SGHRS and CDR2 is YFSETQ. V lost 4 bases and J lost 5, with 15 bases in between. CDR3 sequence reads: CASSLWVRRETQYF. The CDR3 DNA sequence: TGCGCCAGCAGCCTGTGGGTCCGGCGGGAGACCCAGTACTTC.

The chain has TRBV2 and TRBJ2-1, with 10 bases aligning to TRBD2. Germline CDR1 SNHLY, CDR2 FYNNEI. Losses at the gene ends were 7 bases for V and 8 bases for J; bases not matched to a gene: 14. The CDR3 length is 16 residues. The CDR3 nucleotides read TGTGCCAGCACCGCTAATAGCGGGAGGCTCTCAGATGAGCAGTTCTTC. Translation gives CASTANSGRLSDEQFF.

The chain uses TRBV4-1 and TRBJ2-7; D remains ambiguous. The CDR3 contains 13 residues. The germline gives CDR1 MGHRA, CDR2 YSYEKL. Trimming took 0 bases from V and 11 from J, leaving 14 bases between them. CDR3 in DNA: TGCGCCAGCAGCCAAGATGGAAGGCCCGCGGAGTACTTC. This encodes CASSQDGRPAEYF.

The chain joins TRBV3-1 (or the pseudogene TRBV3-2) to TRBJ2-1; 8 bases are shared with TRBD2. CDR1 LGHDT and CDR2 YNNKEL come from the germline V gene (reference sequence). The CDR3 is made up of 14 amino acids. J lost 7 bases, V lost 4 bases, and 6 bases had no gene match. The CDR3, as DNA: TGTGCCAGCAGCCCGAGCGGGAGTGGTAATGAGCAGTTCTTC. Encoded protein: CASSPSGSGNEQFF.